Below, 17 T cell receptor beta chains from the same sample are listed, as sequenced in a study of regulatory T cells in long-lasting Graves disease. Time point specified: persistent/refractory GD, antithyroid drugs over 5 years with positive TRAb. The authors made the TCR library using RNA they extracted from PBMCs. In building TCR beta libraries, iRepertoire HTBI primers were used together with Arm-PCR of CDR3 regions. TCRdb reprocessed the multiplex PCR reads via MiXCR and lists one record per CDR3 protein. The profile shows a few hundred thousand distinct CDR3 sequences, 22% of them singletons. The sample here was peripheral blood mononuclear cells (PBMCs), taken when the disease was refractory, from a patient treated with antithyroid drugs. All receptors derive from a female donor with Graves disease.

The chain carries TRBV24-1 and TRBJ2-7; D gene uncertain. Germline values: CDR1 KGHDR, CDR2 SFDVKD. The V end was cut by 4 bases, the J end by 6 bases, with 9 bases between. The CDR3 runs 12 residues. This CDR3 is CATSDRLGEQYF. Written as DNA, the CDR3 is TGTGCCACCAGTGACAGGTTGGGCGAGCAGTACTTC.

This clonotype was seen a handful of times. The CDR3 loop reads CASSLGGPSFNSPLHF. The CDR3 DNA reads as TGCGCCAGCAGCTTGGGAGGACCGAGCTTTAATTCACCCCTCCACTTT. This chain joins TRBV5-1 and TRBJ1-6, with D uncertain. The length of the CDR3 is 16 residues. Germline loops: CDR1 SGHRS, CDR2 YFSETQ. Trimming removed 0 bases at V and 6 bases at J, with 13 bases between.

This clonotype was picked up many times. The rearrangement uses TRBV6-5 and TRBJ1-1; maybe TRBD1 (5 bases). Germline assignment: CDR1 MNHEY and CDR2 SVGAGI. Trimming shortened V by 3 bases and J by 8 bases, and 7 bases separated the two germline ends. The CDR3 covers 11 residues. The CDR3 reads CASSYRQEAFF. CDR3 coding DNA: TGTGCCAGCAGTTATAGACAGGAAGCTTTCTTT.

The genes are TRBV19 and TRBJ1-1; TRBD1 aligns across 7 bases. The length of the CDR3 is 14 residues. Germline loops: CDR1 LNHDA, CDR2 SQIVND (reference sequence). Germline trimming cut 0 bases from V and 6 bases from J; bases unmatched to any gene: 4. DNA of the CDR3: TGTGCCAGTAGTATAGAAAACAGGGGCCCTGAAGCTTTCTTT. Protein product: CASSIENRGPEAFF.

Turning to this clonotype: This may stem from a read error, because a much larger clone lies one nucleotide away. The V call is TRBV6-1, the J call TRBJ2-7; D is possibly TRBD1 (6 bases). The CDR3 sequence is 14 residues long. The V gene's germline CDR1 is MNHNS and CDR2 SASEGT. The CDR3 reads CAGSPYRQGNEQYF. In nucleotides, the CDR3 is TGTGCCGGCAGTCCCTACCGCCAGGGGAACGAGCAGTACTTC.

As DNA, the CDR3 is TGTGCCAGCAGTCCGGGACTAGCGGGAGGGCGGGACACCGGGGAGCTGTTTTTT. Residues: CASSPGLAGGRDTGELFF. The chain uses TRBV6-1 and TRBJ2-2; 16 positions agree with TRBD2. The trim removed 5 bases at V and 3 bases at J, leaving 6 bases unmatched. CDR3 length equals 18 residues. The germline CDR1 and CDR2 sequences are MNHNS and SASEGT.

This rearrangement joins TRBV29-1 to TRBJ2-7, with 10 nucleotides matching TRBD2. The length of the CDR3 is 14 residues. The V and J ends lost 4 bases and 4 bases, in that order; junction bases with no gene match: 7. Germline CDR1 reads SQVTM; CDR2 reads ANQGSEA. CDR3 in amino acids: CSVVGLATGYEQYF. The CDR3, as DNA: TGCAGCGTTGTGGGACTAGCGACGGGATACGAGCAGTACTTC.

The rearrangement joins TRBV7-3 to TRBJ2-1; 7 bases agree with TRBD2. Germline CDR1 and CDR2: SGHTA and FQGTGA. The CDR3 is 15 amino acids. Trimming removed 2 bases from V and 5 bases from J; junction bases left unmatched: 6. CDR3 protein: CASSLGPSGNNEQFF. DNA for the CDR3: TGTGCCAGCAGCTTAGGGCCTAGCGGAAACAATGAGCAGTTCTTC. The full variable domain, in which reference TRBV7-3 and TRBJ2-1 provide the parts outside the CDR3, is GAGVSQTPSNKVTEKGKYVELRCDPISGHTALYWYRQSLGQGPEFLIYFQGTGAADDSGLPNDRFFAVRPEGSVSTLKIQRTERGDSAVYLCASSLGPSGNNEQFFGPGTRLTVL.

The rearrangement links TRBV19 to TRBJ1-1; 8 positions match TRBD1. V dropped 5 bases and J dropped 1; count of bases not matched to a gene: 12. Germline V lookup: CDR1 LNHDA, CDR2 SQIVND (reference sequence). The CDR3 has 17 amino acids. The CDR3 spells CASSVYLRDRRNTEAFF. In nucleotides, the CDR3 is TGTGCCAGTAGTGTTTACCTCCGGGACAGGAGGAACACTGAAGCTTTCTTT.

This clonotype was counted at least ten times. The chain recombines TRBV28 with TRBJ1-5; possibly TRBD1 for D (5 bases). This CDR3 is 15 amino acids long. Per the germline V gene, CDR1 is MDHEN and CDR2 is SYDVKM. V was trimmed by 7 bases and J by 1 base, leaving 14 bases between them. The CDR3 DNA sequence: TGTGCCAGCACCTCCCGGGGGGAGAGCAATCAGCCCCAGCATTTT. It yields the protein CASTSRGESNQPQHF.

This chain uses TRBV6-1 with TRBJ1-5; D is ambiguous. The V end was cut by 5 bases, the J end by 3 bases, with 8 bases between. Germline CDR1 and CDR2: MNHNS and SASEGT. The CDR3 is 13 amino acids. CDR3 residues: CASSPQINQPQHF. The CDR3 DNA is TGTGCCAGCAGTCCACAGATCAATCAGCCCCAGCATTTT.

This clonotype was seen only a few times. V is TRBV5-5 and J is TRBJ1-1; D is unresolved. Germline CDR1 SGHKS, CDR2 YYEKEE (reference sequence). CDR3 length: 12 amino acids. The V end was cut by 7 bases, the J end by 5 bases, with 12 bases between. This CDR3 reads CASHNSGTEAFF. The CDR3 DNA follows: TGTGCCAGCCACAACAGCGGGACTGAAGCTTTCTTT.

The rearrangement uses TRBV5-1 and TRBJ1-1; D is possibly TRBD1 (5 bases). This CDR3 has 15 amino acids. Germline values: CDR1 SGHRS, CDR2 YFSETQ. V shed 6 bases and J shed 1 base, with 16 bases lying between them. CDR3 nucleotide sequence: TGCGCCAGCACCCTTGACGGGGCCCGGAACACTGAAGCTTTCTTT. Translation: CASTLDGARNTEAFF.

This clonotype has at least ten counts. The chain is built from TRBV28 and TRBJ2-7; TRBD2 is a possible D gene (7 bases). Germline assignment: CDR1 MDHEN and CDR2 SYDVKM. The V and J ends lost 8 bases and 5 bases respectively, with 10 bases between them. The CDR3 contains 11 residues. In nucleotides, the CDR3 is TGTGCCAGCGCGGGGGACAACGAGCAGTACTTC. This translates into CASAGDNEQYF.

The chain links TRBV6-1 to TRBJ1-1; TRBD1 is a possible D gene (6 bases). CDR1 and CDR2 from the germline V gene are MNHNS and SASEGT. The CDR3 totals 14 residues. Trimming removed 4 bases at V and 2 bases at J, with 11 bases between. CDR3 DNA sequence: TGTGCCAGCAGTGCCAGGGGTACCAACACTGAAGCTTTCTTT. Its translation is CASSARGTNTEAFF.

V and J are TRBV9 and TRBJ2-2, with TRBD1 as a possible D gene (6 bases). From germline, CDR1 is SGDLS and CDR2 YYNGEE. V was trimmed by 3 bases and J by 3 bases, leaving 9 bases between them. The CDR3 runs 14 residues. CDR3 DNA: TGTGCCAGCAGCGGGACAGCCGACACCGGGGAGCTGTTTTTT. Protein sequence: CASSGTADTGELFF.

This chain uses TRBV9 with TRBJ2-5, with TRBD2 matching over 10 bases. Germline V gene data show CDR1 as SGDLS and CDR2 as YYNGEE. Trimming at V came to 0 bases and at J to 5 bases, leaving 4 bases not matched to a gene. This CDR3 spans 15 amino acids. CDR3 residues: CASSVGLAGGETQYF. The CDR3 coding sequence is TGTGCCAGCAGCGTAGGGTTAGCGGGGGGTGAGACCCAGTACTTC.